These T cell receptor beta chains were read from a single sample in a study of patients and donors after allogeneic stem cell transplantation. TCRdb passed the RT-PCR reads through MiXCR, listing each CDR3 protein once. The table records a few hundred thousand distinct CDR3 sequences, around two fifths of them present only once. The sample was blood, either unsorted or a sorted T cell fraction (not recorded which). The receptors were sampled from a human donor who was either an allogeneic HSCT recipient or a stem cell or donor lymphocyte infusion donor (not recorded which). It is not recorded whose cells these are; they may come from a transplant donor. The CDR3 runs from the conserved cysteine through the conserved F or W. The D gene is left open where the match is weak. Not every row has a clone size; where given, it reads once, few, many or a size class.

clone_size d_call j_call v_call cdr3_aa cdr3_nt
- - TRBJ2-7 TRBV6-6 CASTLSPPKYEQYF TGTGCCAGCACCCTTTCCCCTCCTAAATACGAGCAGTACTTC
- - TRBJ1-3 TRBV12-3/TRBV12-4 CASSLHSGNTIYF TGTGCCAGCAGTCTCCACTCTGGAAACACCATATATTTT
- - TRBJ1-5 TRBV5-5 CASSLAIGNQPQHF TGTGCCAGCAGCTTGGCAATTGGCAATCAGCCCCAGCATTTT
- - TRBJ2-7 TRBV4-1 CASREASSYEQYF TGCGCCAGCAGAGAGGCGAGCTCCTACGAGCAGTACTTC
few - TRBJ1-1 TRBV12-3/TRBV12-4 CASSFQGTITEAFF TGTGCCAGCAGTTTCCAGGGAACAATCACTGAAGCTTTCTTT
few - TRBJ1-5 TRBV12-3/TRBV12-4 CASSPNLNQPQHF TGTGCCAGCAGTCCGAATTTAAATCAGCCCCAGCATTTT
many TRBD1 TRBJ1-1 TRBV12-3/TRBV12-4 CASSVPGQGVTEAFF TGTGCCAGCAGTGTGCCGGGACAGGGGGTAACTGAAGCTTTCTTT
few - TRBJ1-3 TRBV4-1 CASSQGRSSGNTIYF TGCGCCAGCAGCCAAGGCAGGAGCTCTGGAAACACCATATATTTT
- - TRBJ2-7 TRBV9 CASSGGLTTTYEQYF TGTGCCAGCAGCGGCGGACTTACAACCACCTACGAGCAGTACTTC
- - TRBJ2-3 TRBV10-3 CAISESTGKTPDTQYF TGTGCCATCAGTGAGTCCACGGGAAAAACTCCAGATACGCAGTATTTT
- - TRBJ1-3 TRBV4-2 CASSQDRRGFSGNTIYF TGTGCCAGCAGCCAAGATCGGCGGGGATTCTCTGGAAACACCATATATTTT
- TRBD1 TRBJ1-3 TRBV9 CASSVAPPQGASGNTIYF TGTGCCAGCAGCGTAGCCCCCCCACAGGGGGCTTCGGGAAACACCATATATTTT
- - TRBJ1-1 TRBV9 CASSSLGAGTTEAFF TGTGCCAGCAGCAGCCTGGGGGCCGGGACCACTGAAGCTTTCTTT
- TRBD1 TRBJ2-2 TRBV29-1 CSVEELRGPGELFF TGCAGCGTTGAAGAGCTCAGGGGGCCCGGGGAGCTGTTTTTT
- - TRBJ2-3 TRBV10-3 CAISESRTAPRRTDTQYF TGTGCCATCAGTGAGTCCCGGACAGCACCAAGACGCACAGATACGCAGTATTTT
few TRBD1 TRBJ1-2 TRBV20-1 CSASQPGQGAGGYTF TGCAGTGCTAGCCAACCGGGACAGGGGGCAGGTGGCTACACCTTC